The table lists the clone carrying this T cell receptor beta chain with a few counts. This sample was taken from a study of blood T cell repertoires in COVID-19. Some clones are missing from TCRdb's copy, which holds only in-frame ones; the method was immunoSEQ multiplex PCR. The data contain 120,000 to 150,000 clones, 81% of them singletons. The germline gives CDR1 SGHNT, CDR2 YYREEE (reference sequence). V gave up 4 bases and J gave up 2 bases; unmatched junction bases: 5. This CDR3 comprises 15 residues. This chain connects TRBV5-4 to TRBJ2-7, with 11 bases matching TRBD1. The specimen sequenced was peripheral blood. The clonotype was recovered from a human donor with acute or convalescent COVID-19. The donor label of this sample is uncertain. CDR3 sequence: CASSTRTGGPYEQYF. The CDR3 DNA is TGTGCCAGCAGCACCAGGACAGGGGGCCCCTACGAGCAGTACTTC.